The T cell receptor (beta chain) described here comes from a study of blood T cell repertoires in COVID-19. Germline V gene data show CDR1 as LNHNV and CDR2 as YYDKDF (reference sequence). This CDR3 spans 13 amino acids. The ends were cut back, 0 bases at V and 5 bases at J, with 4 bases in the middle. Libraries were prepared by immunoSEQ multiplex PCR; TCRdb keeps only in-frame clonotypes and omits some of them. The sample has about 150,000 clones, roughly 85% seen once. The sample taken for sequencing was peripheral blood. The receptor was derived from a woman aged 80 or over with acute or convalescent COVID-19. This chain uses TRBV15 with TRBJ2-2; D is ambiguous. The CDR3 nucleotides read TGTGCCACCAGCAGAGACCCAACCGGGGAGCTGTTTTTT. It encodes CATSRDPTGELFF.